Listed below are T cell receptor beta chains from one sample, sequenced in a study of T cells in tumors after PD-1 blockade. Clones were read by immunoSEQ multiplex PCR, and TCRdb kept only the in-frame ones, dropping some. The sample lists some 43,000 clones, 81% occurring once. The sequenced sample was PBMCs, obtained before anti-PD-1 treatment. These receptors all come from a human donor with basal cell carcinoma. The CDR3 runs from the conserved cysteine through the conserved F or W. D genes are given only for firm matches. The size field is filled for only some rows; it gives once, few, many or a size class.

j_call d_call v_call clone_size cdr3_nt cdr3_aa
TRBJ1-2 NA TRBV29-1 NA TGCAGCGTTGACCGGGGTGGCTACACCTTC CSVDRGGYTF
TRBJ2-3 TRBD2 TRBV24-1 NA TGTGCCACCAGTGATCGCAGGGGGCGGGCTAGCGGGGGGTTACACACAGATACGCAGTATTTT CATSDRRGRASGGLHTDTQYF
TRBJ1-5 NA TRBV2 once TGTGCCAGCAGTGGAGGGTTTAGCAATCAGCCCCAGCATTTT CASSGGFSNQPQHF
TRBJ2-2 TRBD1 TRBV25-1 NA TGTGCCAGCAGTGAATACGGACAGGGGAACACCGGGGAGCTGTTTTTT CASSEYGQGNTGELFF
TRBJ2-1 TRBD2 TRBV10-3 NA TGTGCCATCAGTGATTCCTTTGGCGGGGGGGCGAATGAGCAGTTCTTC CAISDSFGGGANEQFF
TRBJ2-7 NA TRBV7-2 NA TGTGCCAGCAGCTTGGATCGCGCGGTTCGGGCCGAGCAGTACTTC CASSLDRAVRAEQYF
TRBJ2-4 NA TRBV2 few TGTGCCAGCAGTGAAGGATTATACGACATTCAGTACTTC CASSEGLYDIQYF
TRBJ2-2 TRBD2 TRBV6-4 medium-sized TGTGCCAGCAGTGACTCAGCGGGGGGGCCCGGGGAGCTGTTTTTT CASSDSAGGPGELFF
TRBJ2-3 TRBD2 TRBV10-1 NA TGCGCCAGCAGTGGTGGTAGCGGGGGGCCTCGAGTTACGCAGTATTTT CASSGGSGGPRVTQYF
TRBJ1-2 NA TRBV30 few TGTGCCTGGAGTGTAGACGGGGATTGGGGCTACACCTTC CAWSVDGDWGYTF
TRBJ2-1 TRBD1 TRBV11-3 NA TGTGCCAGCAGCTTAGGGGGACAGGGGCCGAAGTACAATGAGCAGTTCTTC CASSLGGQGPKYNEQFF